A single sample gave rise to the 10 T cell receptor beta chains below, sequenced in a study of cytomegalovirus exposure and HLA in healthy donors. Generated by immunoSEQ multiplex PCR, the TCRdb table keeps only in-frame clones and is missing some. The sample comprises 50,000 to 65,000 clones, around nine tenths of which are singletons, and 7.5% to 10% rests with the top ten. Sequenced: PBMCs. These receptors all come from a woman aged 18 to 35 in good health and CMV-seropositive.

The chain combines TRBV7-6 with TRBJ2-1; 11 nucleotides match TRBD2. CDR3 size: 15 residues. Germline V CDR1 and CDR2: SGHVS, FNYEAQ. V lost 4 bases and J lost 8; bases outside the gene matches: 7. The CDR3 region is CASSSNSGGGHEQFF. The CDR3 DNA reads as TGTGCCAGCAGCTCCAATAGCGGGGGGGGCCATGAGCAGTTCTTC.

This clone was seen a few times. The J gene is TRBJ1-6, the V gene TRBV4-2; possibly TRBD1 for D (5 bases). CDR3 length equals 18 residues. Germline-derived CDR1 and CDR2 are LGHNA and YNFKEQ. V gave up 0 bases and J gave up 7 bases, with 19 bases separating them. The chain's CDR3 is CASSQDGGGGSPNSPLHF. CDR3 bases: TGTGCCAGCAGCCAAGATGGCGGTGGGGGGTCCCCCAATTCACCCCTCCACTTT.

This chain uses TRBV5-4 with TRBJ2-1, with D maybe TRBD1 (6 bases). V dropped 5 bases and J dropped 8 bases, with 14 bases sitting between them. The germline V gene has CDR1 SGHNT and CDR2 YYREEE (reference sequence). The CDR3 has 13 residues. For the CDR3, the DNA is TGTGCCAGCAGTCTTGGACAGATCGATGAGCAGTTCTTC. The encoded protein is CASSLGQIDEQFF.

This clone was recorded once. The rearrangement links TRBV6-6 to TRBJ1-6; the D gene is possibly TRBD1 (5 bases). The CDR3 loop spans 15 amino acids. Germline V gene lookup returns CDR1 MNHNY and CDR2 SVGAGI (reference sequence). V dropped 6 bases and J dropped 6 bases, with 15 bases sitting between them. CDR3 loop: CASSPSGESNSPLHF. CDR3 DNA sequence: TGTGCCAGCAGCCCCTCGGGGGAGAGTAATTCACCCCTCCACTTT.

The rearrangement joins TRBV28 to TRBJ1-5, with D possibly TRBD1 on 5 matching bases. Germline CDR1 MDHEN, CDR2 SYDVKM. There are 13 residues in the CDR3. Trimming cost V 6 bases and J 7 bases, with 13 bases left between them. This CDR3 is CASRAGTRQPQHF. The CDR3 bases are TGTGCCAGCAGGGCAGGGACTCGCCAGCCCCAGCATTTT.

The chain combines TRBV5-4 with TRBJ1-1; D unclear. In germline, CDR1 is SGHNT, CDR2 YYREEE (reference sequence). Trimming left V 4 bases short and J 7 bases short, with 14 bases between. This CDR3 is 13 amino acids long. In nucleotides, the CDR3 is TGTGCCAGCAGCGCGTCGACCCACTATGAAGCTTTCTTT. Its translation: CASSASTHYEAFF.

V and J are TRBV7-9 and TRBJ2-1; 8 bases align to TRBD2. CDR3 length equals 16 residues. With 0 bases clipped from V and 4 bases from J, the junction kept 5 bases outside the gene matches. Germline CDR1 SEHNR, CDR2 FQNEAQ (reference sequence). CDR3 amino acids: CASSLALSGEYNEQFF. CDR3 DNA sequence: TGTGCCAGCAGCTTAGCGCTTAGCGGGGAGTACAATGAGCAGTTCTTC.

The sample holds one count of this clone. CDR3 nucleotide sequence: TGTGCCTGGAGAGCCGGGACAGGGCGTGCCGGGGAGCTGTTTTTT. It is translated as CAWRAGTGRAGELFF. This sequence joins TRBV30 and TRBJ2-2, with TRBD1 matching over 9 bases. This CDR3 is 15 amino acids long. V lost 3 bases, J lost 6 bases, and 8 bases stayed unmatched. Germline lookup yields CDR1 GTSNPN and CDR2 SVGIG (reference sequence).

The chain recombines TRBV7-9 with TRBJ1-2; perhaps TRBD1 as D (6 bases). The germline CDR1 and CDR2 sequences are SEHNR and FQNEAQ (reference sequence). V lost 3 bases, J lost 9 bases, and 8 bases lay in between. This CDR3 region has 11 residues. CDR3 amino acids: CASSFRDSYTF. The CDR3, as DNA: TGTGCCAGCAGCTTCCGGGACAGCTACACCTTC.

This rearrangement joins TRBV4-1 to TRBJ2-3; TRBD2 might be the D (6 bases). Germline V gene data show CDR1 as MGHRA and CDR2 as YSYEKL. The CDR3 is 15 amino acids. V shed 1 base and J shed 11 bases, with 19 bases lying between them. This CDR3 is CASSQVRGGVVRQYF. DNA of the CDR3: TGCGCCAGCAGCCAAGTGCGGGGAGGAGTGGTTAGGCAGTATTTT.